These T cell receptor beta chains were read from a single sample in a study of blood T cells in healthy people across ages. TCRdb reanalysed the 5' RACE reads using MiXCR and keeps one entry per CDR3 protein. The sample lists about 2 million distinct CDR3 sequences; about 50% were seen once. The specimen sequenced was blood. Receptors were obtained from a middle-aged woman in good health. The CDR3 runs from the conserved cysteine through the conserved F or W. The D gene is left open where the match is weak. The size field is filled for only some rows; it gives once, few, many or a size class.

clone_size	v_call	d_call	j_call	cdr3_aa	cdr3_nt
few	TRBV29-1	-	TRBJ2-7	CSALGRGYEQYF	TGCAGCGCCCTAGGGCGGGGCTACGAGCAGTACTTC
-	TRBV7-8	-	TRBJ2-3	CASVEGGTDTQYF	TGTGCCAGCGTCGAGGGGGGGACAGATACGCAGTATTTT
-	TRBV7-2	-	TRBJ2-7	CASSRDGASDEQYF	TGTGCCAGCAGCCGCGACGGGGCGAGCGACGAGCAGTACTTC
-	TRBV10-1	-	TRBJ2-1	CASSVDMSFYNEQFF	TGCGCCAGCAGTGTGGACATGAGCTTCTACAATGAGCAGTTCTTC
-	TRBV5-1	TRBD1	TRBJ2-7	CASGIRDREYEQYF	TGCGCCAGCGGCATCCGGGACAGGGAATACGAGCAGTACTTC
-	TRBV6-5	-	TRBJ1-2	CASSYSPGYPGAKSSYGYTF	TGTGCCAGCAGTTACTCTCCCGGTTACCCGGGGGCCAAATCCAGTTATGGCTACACCTTC
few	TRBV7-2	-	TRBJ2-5	CASRDGGLLQETQYF	TGTGCCAGCAGAGACGGCGGGCTACTCCAAGAGACCCAGTACTTC
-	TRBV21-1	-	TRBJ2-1	CASSNRVCLIGYNEQFF	TGTGCCAGCAGCAACAGGGTTTGTTTAATCGGCTACAATGAGCAGTTCTTC
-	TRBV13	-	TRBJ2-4	CASSPLLGGQNIQYF	TGTGCCAGCAGCCCCCTTCTTGGGGGCCAAAACATTCAGTACTTC
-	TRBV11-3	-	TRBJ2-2	CASSGPNLAGELFF	TGTGCCAGCAGCGGACCAAATTTGGCCGGGGAGCTGTTTTTT
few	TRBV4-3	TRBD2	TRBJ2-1	CASSQYGLAATSNEQFF	TGCGCCAGCAGCCAATACGGACTAGCGGCCACTTCCAATGAGCAGTTCTTC